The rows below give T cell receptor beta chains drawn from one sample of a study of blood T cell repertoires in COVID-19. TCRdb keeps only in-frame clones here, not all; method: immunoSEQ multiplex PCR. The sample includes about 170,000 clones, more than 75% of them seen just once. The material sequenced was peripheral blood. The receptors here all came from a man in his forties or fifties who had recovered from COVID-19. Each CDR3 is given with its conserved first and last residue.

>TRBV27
CASSLSGDLPPEQYF
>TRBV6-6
CASRGQGNEQFF
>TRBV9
CASSVQPGDNEQFF
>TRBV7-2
CASSPAGRETQYF
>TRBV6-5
CASSPDRGGTGELFF
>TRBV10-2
CASSDLGTGGVSYEQYF
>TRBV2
CASSDTGGGSYNEQFF
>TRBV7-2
CASSLRQSYEQYF
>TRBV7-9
CASSRSGSETQYF
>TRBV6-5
CASSLFQGVEKLFF
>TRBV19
CASIRTRDTGELFF
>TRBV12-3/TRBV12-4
CASSRPGTAQAFF
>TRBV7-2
CASSLHLGQGAEQYF
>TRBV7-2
CASSWRTANTGELFF
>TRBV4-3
CASSQDLTTYSTDTQYF
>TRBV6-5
CASSYSLYSNQPQHF
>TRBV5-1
CASSLERYNEQFF
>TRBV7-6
CASTLLSGTGAGEQYF
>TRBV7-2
CASSSGDRVINTEAFF
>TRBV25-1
CASSKRQGRTEAFF
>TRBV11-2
CASSLLLAGVYEQFF
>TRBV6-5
CASSPGGSTEAFF
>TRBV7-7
CASSFRNTGELFF
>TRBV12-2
CASRLALPSYEQYF
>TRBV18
CASSPFEGNYGYTF
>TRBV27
CASSTLRDRGSNQPQHF
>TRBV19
CASSLGADPSYNEQFF
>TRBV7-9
CASSLTGDEKLFF
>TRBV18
CASSPLQGFEGEQFF
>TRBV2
CASSSTGVTEAFF
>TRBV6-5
CASSWDRYSNQPQHF
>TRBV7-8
CASSLELAGNEKLFF
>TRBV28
CASGTVNTEAFF
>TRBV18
CASSPRFSGGSTDTQYF
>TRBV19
CASSPGQEIYNEQFF
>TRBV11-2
CASSLDGGPNTEAFF
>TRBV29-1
CSATKFAQGRMNTEAFF
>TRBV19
CASSPPGDYGYTF
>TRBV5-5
CASSRTSPGQGARVNYGYTF
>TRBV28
CASSFGGDNSPLHF
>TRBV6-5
CASRDYTGELFF
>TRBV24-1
CATSAGTSGRGDTQYF
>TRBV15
CATSRENRGSYEQYF
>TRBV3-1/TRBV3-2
CASSPPGTEAFF
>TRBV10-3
CAISATGTGYQPQHF
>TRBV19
CASSPRQGSYEKLFF
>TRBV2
CASSEMTSGDDTGELFF
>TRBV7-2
CASSLGRGGADTQYF
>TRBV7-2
CASTLNLAGGSDEQFF
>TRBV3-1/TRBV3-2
CASSQQRGRSYEQYF
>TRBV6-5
CASSRTKGGETQYF
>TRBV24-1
CATSDLQTSGSTGELFF
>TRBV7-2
CASSLTRGPNTEAFF
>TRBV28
CASSSGQGIGNSNQPQHF
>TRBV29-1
CSVEGAGPPDTQYF
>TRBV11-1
CASSLGTVNEKLFF
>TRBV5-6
CASSLAGHKEYGGYTF